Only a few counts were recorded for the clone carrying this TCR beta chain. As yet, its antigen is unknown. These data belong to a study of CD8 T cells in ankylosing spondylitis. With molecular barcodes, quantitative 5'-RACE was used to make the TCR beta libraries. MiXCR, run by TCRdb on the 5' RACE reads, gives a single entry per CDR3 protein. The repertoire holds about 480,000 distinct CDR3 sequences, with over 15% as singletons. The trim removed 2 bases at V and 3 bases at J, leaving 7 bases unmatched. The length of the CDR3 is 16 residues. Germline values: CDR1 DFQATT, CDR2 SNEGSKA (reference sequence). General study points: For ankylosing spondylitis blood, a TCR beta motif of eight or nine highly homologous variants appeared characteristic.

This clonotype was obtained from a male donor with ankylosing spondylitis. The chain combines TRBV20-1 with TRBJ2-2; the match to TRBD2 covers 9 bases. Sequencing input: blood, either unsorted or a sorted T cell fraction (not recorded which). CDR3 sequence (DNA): TGCAGTGCTAGAAATGCGGGAGGGCCCGACACCGGGGAGCTGTTTTTT. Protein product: CSARNAGGPDTGELFF.